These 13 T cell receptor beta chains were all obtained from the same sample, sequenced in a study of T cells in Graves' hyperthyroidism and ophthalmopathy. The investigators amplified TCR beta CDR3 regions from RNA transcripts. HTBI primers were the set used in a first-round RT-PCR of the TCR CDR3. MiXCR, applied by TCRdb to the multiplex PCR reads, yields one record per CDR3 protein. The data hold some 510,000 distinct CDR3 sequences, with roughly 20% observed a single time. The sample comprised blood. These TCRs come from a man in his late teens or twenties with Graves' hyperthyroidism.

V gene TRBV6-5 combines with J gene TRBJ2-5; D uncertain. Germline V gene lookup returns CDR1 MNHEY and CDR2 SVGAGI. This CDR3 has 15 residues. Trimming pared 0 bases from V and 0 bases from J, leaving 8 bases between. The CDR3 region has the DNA TGTGCCAGCAGTTACTCCCAGAAGTACCAAGAGACCCAGTACTTC. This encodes CASSYSQKYQETQYF.

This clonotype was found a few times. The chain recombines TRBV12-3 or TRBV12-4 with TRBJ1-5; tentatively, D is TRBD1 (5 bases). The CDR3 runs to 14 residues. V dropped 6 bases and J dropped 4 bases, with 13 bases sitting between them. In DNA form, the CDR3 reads TGTGCCAGCAGCCCAGGGAAGTGGAATCAGCCCCAGCATTTT. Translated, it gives CASSPGKWNQPQHF.

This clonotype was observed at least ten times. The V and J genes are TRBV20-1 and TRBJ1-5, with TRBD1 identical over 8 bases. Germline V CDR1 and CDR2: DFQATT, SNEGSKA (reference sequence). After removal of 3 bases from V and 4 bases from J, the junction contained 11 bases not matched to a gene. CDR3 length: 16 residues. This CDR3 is CSASPAGQGENQPQHF. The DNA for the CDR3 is TGCAGTGCTAGCCCCGCTGGACAGGGTGAGAATCAGCCCCAGCATTTT.

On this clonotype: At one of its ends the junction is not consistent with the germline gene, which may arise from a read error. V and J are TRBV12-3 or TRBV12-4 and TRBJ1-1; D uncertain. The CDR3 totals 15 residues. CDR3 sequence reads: CASSPWGLMNTEACF. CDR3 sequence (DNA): TGTGCCAGCAGTCCCTGGGGTCTCATGAACACTGAAGCTTGCTTT.

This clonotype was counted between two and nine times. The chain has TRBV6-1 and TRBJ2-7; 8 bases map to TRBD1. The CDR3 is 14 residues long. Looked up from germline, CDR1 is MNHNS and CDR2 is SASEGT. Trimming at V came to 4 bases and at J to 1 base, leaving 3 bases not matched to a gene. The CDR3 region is CASSGRGQSYEQYF. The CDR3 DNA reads TGTGCCAGCAGTGGCAGGGGGCAATCCTACGAGCAGTACTTC.

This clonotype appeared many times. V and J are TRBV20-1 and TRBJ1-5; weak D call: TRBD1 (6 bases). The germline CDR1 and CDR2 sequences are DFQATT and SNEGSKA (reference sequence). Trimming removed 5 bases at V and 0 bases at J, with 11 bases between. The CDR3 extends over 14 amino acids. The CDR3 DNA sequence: TGCAGTGCTTCCGACAGGATTAGCAATCAGCCCCAGCATTTT. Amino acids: CSASDRISNQPQHF.

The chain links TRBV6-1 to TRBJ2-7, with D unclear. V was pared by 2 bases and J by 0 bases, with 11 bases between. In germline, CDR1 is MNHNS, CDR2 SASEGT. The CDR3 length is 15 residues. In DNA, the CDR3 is TGTGCCAGCAGTGAACAAGAGCGTATCTCCTACGAGCAGTACTTC. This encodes CASSEQERISYEQYF.

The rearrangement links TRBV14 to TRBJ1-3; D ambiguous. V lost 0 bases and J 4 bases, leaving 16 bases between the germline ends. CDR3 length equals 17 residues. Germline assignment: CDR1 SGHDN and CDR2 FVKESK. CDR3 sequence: CASSQDMGSLSGNTIYF. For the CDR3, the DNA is TGTGCCAGCAGCCAAGATATGGGAAGTTTAAGCGGAAACACCATATATTTT.

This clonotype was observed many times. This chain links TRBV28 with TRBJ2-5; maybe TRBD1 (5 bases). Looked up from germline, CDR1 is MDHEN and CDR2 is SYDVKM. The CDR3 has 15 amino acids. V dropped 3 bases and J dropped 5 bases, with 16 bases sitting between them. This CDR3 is CASSFGAGNRETQYF. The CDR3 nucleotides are TGTGCCAGCAGTTTTGGGGCAGGGAATCGGGAGACCCAGTACTTC.

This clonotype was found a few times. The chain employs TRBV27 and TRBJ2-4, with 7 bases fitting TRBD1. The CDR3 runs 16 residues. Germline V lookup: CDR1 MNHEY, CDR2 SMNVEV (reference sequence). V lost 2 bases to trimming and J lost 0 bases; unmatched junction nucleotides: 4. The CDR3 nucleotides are TGTGCCAGCAGTTTAAAGGGGGCTTTAGCCAAAAACATTCAGTACTTC. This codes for CASSLKGALAKNIQYF.

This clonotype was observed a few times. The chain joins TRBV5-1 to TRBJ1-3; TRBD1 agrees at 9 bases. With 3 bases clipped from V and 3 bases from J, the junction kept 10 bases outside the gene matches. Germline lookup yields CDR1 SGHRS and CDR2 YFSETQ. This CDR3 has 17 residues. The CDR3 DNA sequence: TGCGCCAGCAGCTCATCCCCGGGACAGGGAGGTGGAAACACCATATATTTT. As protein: CASSSSPGQGGGNTIYF.

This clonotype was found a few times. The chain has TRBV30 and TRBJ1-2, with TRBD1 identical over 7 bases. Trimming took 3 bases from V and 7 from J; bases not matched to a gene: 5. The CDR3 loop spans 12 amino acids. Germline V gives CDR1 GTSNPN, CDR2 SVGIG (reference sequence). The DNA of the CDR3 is TGTGCCTGGAGCCGGGACAGAGGTGGCTACACCTTC. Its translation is CAWSRDRGGYTF.

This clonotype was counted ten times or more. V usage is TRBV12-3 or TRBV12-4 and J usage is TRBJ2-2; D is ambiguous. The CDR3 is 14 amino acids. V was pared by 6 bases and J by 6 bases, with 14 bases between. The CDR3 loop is CASSPLAVSGELFF. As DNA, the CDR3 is TGTGCCAGCAGCCCTCTGGCGGTTTCCGGGGAGCTGTTTTTT.